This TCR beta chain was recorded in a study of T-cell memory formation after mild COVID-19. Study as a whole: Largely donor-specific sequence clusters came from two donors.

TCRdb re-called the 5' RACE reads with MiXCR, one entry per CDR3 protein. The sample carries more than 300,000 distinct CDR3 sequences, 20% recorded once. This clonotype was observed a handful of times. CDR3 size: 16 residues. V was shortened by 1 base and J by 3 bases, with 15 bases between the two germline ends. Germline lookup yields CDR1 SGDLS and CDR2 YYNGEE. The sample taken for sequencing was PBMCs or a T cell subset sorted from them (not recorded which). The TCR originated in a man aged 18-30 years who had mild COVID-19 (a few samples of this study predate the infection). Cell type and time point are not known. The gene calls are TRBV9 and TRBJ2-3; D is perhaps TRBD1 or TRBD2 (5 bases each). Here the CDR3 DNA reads TGTGCCAGCAGCGTATTTGGGGGTTCTGTGACAGATACGCAGTATTTT. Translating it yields CASSVFGGSVTDTQYF.